This T cell receptor beta chain is drawn from a study of shared clonotypes between healthy human individuals. The overall study: Each donor had three CD4 naive, three CD4 memory, two CD8 naive and one CD8 memory plate. Findings and caveats of the study: Estimated richness was generally greater in naive than memory subsets. It was observed that roughly 5.5% of naive CD4 clonotypes were shared across a few donors.

The CDR3 covers 16 residues. V lost 5 bases and J 0 bases, leaving 14 bases between the germline ends. The germline V gene has CDR1 LNHDA and CDR2 SQIVND (reference sequence). As concerns this clone: Its antigen is undetermined.

The study ran the assay at deep level. Assay: immunoSEQ multiplex PCR; the TCRdb copy retains only in-frame clones and omits some. This table holds hundreds of thousands of clones, 96% found once. The naive CD8 subset, CD45RO-negative cells positively selected for CCR7, excluded terminally differentiated effector memory CD45RA+ cells. The sequenced sample was naive CD8+ T cells sorted from blood. The TCR was taken from a young woman in good health. This chain links TRBV19 with TRBJ2-1; D is unclear. The CDR3 is CASSADRLSSYNEQFF. In nucleotides, the CDR3 is TGTGCCAGTAGTGCGGATAGGCTGAGCTCCTACAATGAGCAGTTCTTC. Complete variable domain (other parts from reference TRBV19 and TRBJ2-1): DGGITQSPKYLFRKEGQNVTLSCEQNLNHDAMYWYRQDPGQGLRLIYYSQIVNDFQKGDIAEGYSVSREKKESFPLTVTSAQKNPTAFYLCASSADRLSSYNEQFFGPGTRLTVL.